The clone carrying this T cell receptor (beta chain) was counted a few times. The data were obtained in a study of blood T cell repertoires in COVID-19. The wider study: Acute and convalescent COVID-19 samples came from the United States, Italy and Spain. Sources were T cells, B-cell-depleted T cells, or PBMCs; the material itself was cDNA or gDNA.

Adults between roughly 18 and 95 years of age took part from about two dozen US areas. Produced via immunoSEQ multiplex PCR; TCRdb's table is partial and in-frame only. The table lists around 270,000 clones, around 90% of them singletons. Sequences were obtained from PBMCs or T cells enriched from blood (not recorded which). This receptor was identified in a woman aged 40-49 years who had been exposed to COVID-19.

CDR3 sequence reads: CASSLDRGVSPLHF. Here the CDR3 DNA reads TGTGCCAGCAGCCTCGACAGGGGGGTTTCACCCCTCCACTTT. This sequence joins TRBV5-4 and TRBJ1-6; 9 bases agree with TRBD1. The V gene end was trimmed by 4 bases and the J gene end by 9 bases; junction bases not matched to a gene: 5. In germline, CDR1 is SGHNT, CDR2 YYREEE (reference sequence). The length of the CDR3 is 14 residues.